One and the same sample provided the 32 T cell receptor beta chains below, sequenced in a study of blood T cell repertoires in COVID-19. This table comes from immunoSEQ multiplex PCR, and its TCRdb copy is limited to in-frame clones, with some not included. The profile shows hundreds of thousands of clones, just over 85% of them singletons. Sequencing was performed on peripheral blood. Source of these receptors: a woman younger than 45 with active or convalescent COVID-19.

This sequence joins TRBV28 and TRBJ1-2; D is unresolved. This CDR3 has 12 residues. Per the germline V gene, CDR1 is MDHEN and CDR2 is SYDVKM. Trimming shortened V by 2 bases and J by 7 bases, and 8 bases separated the two germline ends. The CDR3 loop reads CASSLPPGGYTF. The CDR3 bases are TGTGCCAGCAGTTTACCCCCGGGTGGCTACACCTTC.

J is TRBJ2-1 and V is TRBV12-3 or TRBV12-4, with D possibly being TRBD2 (6 bases). The CDR3 extends over 11 amino acids. Deletions cut 11 bases from V and 4 bases from J, with 9 bases between. The CDR3 nucleotides are TGTGCCGGGGGAGGTTACAATGAGCAGTTCTTC. This sequence encodes CAGGGYNEQFF.

The chain employs TRBV11-2 and TRBJ1-2, with 8 bases aligning to TRBD1. The germline V gene encodes CDR1 SGHAT and CDR2 FQNNGV. The CDR3 runs 14 residues. V lost 5 bases, J lost 3 bases, and 5 bases stayed unmatched. CDR3 sequence reads: CASSATGGDYGYTF. The DNA of the CDR3 is TGTGCCAGCAGCGCAACAGGGGGAGACTATGGCTACACCTTC.

This chain connects TRBV3-1 (or the pseudogene TRBV3-2) to TRBJ2-3; 7 bases line up with TRBD2. V shed 5 bases, J shed 3 bases, and the junction held 11 bases outside the gene matches. CDR1 and CDR2 from the germline V gene are LGHDT and YNNKEL (reference sequence). The CDR3 spans 16 residues. CDR3 nucleotides: TGTGCCAGCAGCGAAGGCCGGACTAGGGCTACAGATACGCAGTATTTT. Residues: CASSEGRTRATDTQYF.

The chain carries TRBV19 and TRBJ1-1; 7 bases agree with TRBD1. This CDR3 is 14 amino acids long. Germline V gene sequence: CDR1 LNHDA, CDR2 SQIVND (reference sequence). The V segment lost 9 bases and the J segment 10 bases; nucleotides outside the gene matches: 17. Here the CDR3 reads CASLEQGTYTVAFF. The CDR3 DNA reads as TGTGCCAGCCTTGAACAGGGGACGTATACAGTAGCTTTCTTT.

The chain combines TRBV11-2 with TRBJ2-7, with TRBD2 matching over 8 bases. The germline CDR1 and CDR2 sequences are SGHAT and FQNNGV. The CDR3 sequence is 14 residues long. The J segment lost 6 bases and the V segment lost 0 bases, leaving 4 bases of the junction unmatched. The CDR3, as DNA: TGTGCCAGCAGCTTAGATCGAACTAGCGGCGAGCAGTACTTC. As protein: CASSLDRTSGEQYF. The variable domain in full, with the rest retrieved from reference TRBV11-2 and TRBJ2-7, is EAGVAQSPRYKIIEKRQSVAFWCNPISGHATLYWYQQILGQGPKLLIQFQNNGVVDDSQLPKDRFSAERLKGVDSTLKIQPAKLEDSAVYLCASSLDRTSGEQYFGPGTRLTVT.

The V and J genes are TRBV5-1 and TRBJ1-1; 7 positions match TRBD1. The trim removed 4 bases at V and 1 base at J, leaving 13 bases unmatched. Germline-derived CDR1 and CDR2 are SGHRS and YFSETQ. This CDR3 has 17 residues. The CDR3 sequence: CASSQNQNRGTNTEAFF. The CDR3 coding sequence is TGCGCCAGCAGCCAGAATCAAAACAGGGGCACGAACACTGAAGCTTTCTTT.

The CDR3 here is CASSPGTSGSPADTQYF. DNA of the CDR3: TGCGCCAGCAGCCCAGGGACTAGCGGGAGTCCCGCAGATACGCAGTATTTT. The chain carries TRBV5-1 and TRBJ2-3; 14 bases map to TRBD2. Unmatched junction bases numbered 8, after V lost 4 bases and J lost 4 bases. CDR3 size: 17 residues. Germline loops: CDR1 SGHRS, CDR2 YFSETQ.

The genes are TRBV19 and TRBJ2-7, with 14 bases identical to TRBD2. CDR1 is LNHDA and CDR2 is SQIVND in the germline V gene (reference sequence). J gave up 3 bases and V 9 bases, and 4 bases lay outside the gene matches. This CDR3 comprises 14 residues. CDR3 in DNA: TGTGCCAGCCGGGGACTAGCGGGAGTCTACGAGCAGTACTTC. This sequence encodes CASRGLAGVYEQYF.

The chain is built from TRBV7-6 and TRBJ1-1, with D unclear. V was clipped by 4 bases and J by 1 base, with 7 bases between them. The germline gives CDR1 SGHVS, CDR2 FNYEAQ. There are 13 residues in the CDR3. The CDR3 DNA reads as TGTGCCAGCAGCTCAGACACGAACACTGAAGCTTTCTTT. Amino acids: CASSSDTNTEAFF.

The chain couples TRBV11-2 to TRBJ2-2; 9 nucleotides line up with TRBD1. J lost 5 bases, V lost 5 bases, and 9 bases had no gene match. The CDR3 loop spans 16 amino acids. Germline V lookup: CDR1 SGHAT, CDR2 FQNNGV. CDR3 DNA sequence: TGTGCCAGCAGCACACATGGGACAGGGTTAACCGGGGAGCTGTTTTTT. Translating it yields CASSTHGTGLTGELFF.

This chain links TRBV19 with TRBJ1-1, with TRBD1 identical over 12 bases. The CDR3 loop spans 17 amino acids. V lost 6 bases to trimming and J lost 0 bases; unmatched junction nucleotides: 8. CDR1 and CDR2 (germline): LNHDA, SQIVND (reference sequence). The CDR3 sequence is CASRPGTGGQMNTEAFF. The CDR3 coding sequence is TGTGCCAGTAGACCCGGGACAGGGGGCCAAATGAACACTGAAGCTTTCTTT.

V usage is TRBV10-3 and J usage is TRBJ2-1, with 10 positions matching TRBD1. J was trimmed by 4 bases and V by 3 bases; bases with no gene match: 9. Germline CDR1 ENHRY, CDR2 SYGVKD. The CDR3 is made up of 17 amino acids. The CDR3 reads CAISDSYGTGVYNEQFF. For the CDR3, the DNA is TGTGCCATCAGTGACTCGTACGGGACAGGGGTTTACAATGAGCAGTTCTTC.

The table lists this clone with a few counts. The J gene is TRBJ1-2, the V gene TRBV5-8; TRBD1 is a possible D gene (6 bases). The CDR3 runs to 14 residues. The germline V and J ends were trimmed by 3 bases and 6 bases, with 15 bases remaining between them. Germline lookup yields CDR1 SGHTS and CDR2 YDEGEE. In DNA form, the CDR3 reads TGTGCCAGCAGCTCTGACGGGGGGGGCAATGGCTACACCTTC. It translates to CASSSDGGGNGYTF.

The rearrangement joins TRBV4-1 to TRBJ2-7; maybe TRBD1 (7 bases). Per the germline V gene, CDR1 is MGHRA and CDR2 is YSYEKL. V was clipped by 4 bases and J by 0 bases, with 10 bases between them. The CDR3 runs 14 residues. CDR3 in amino acids: CASSLQGGSYEQYF. In DNA form, the CDR3 reads TGCGCCAGCAGCCTGCAGGGGGGCTCCTACGAGCAGTACTTC.

The chain links TRBV2 to TRBJ2-5, with a possible D match to TRBD2 (6 bases). This CDR3 is 14 amino acids long. V was cut by 4 bases and J by 4 bases, with 13 bases left in between. From germline, CDR1 is SNHLY and CDR2 FYNNEI. CDR3 coding DNA: TGTGCCAGCAGTGTAGGGACTCACAGAGAGACCCAGTACTTC. It yields the protein CASSVGTHRETQYF.

The genes are TRBV20-1 and TRBJ2-7; D unresolved. The CDR3 is 11 residues long. The germline CDR1 and CDR2 sequences are DFQATT and SNEGSKA (reference sequence). V was clipped by 3 bases and J by 3 bases, with 6 bases between them. This CDR3 is CSARIVYEQYF. In nucleotides, the CDR3 is TGCAGTGCTAGGATAGTCTACGAGCAGTACTTC.

The chain recombines TRBV5-1 with TRBJ2-7; TRBD2 aligns across 7 bases. This CDR3 is built from 15 residues. Germline V lookup: CDR1 SGHRS, CDR2 YFSETQ. V gave up 4 bases and J gave up 0 bases; unmatched junction bases: 7. As DNA, the CDR3 is TGCGCCAGCAGCGCCACTAGCGCCCTCTCCTACGAGCAGTACTTC. It is translated as CASSATSALSYEQYF.

This chain links TRBV20-1 with TRBJ1-5; D uncertain. V was shortened by 3 bases and J by 3 bases, with 9 bases between the two germline ends. CDR1 is DFQATT, CDR2 SNEGSKA, per germline (reference sequence). This CDR3 has 13 amino acids. The CDR3 DNA reads as TGCAGTGCTAGTGGCGGTTCCAATCAGCCCCAGCATTTT. Its translation is CSASGGSNQPQHF.

The V gene is TRBV6-1, the J gene TRBJ1-2, with a weak D call TRBD1 (5 bases). V lost 2 bases and J lost 3, with 10 bases in between. This CDR3 is 14 amino acids long. Germline V gene lookup returns CDR1 MNHNS and CDR2 SASEGT. This CDR3 reads CASSERGGYYGYTF. The CDR3, as DNA: TGTGCCAGCAGTGAAAGGGGTGGGTACTATGGCTACACCTTC.

The gene calls are TRBV27 and TRBJ1-2, with D possibly matching TRBD1 (6 bases). Deletions cut 6 bases from V and 2 bases from J, with 19 bases between. Germline values: CDR1 MNHEY, CDR2 SMNVEV (reference sequence). This CDR3 comprises 16 residues. The CDR3 sequence is CASRPGADRPNYGYTF. In nucleotides, the CDR3 is TGTGCCAGCAGGCCCGGCGCCGACAGGCCGAACTATGGCTACACCTTC.

The rearrangement uses TRBV5-5 and TRBJ1-1, with D unresolved. This CDR3 is 15 amino acids long. V lost 1 base, J lost 1 base, and 11 bases lay in between. Germline V gene data show CDR1 as SGHKS and CDR2 as YYEKEE (reference sequence). This CDR3 reads CASSLLGLGNTEAFF. Here the CDR3 DNA reads TGTGCCAGCAGCTTGCTCGGCCTAGGGAACACTGAAGCTTTCTTT.

The chain uses TRBV19 and TRBJ2-1; 10 bases line up with TRBD2. Germline trimming cut 10 bases from V and 0 bases from J; bases unmatched to any gene: 12. CDR1 is LNHDA and CDR2 is SQIVND in the germline V gene (reference sequence). This CDR3 has 17 residues. The CDR3 DNA follows: TGTGCCACTCTGCCTAGCGGGGGCGTCAGCTCCTACAATGAGCAGTTCTTC. This sequence encodes CATLPSGGVSSYNEQFF.

The chain uses TRBV5-1 and TRBJ1-1; tentative D call: TRBD1 (5 bases). Trimming took off 4 bases at V and 10 bases at J, with 20 bases between the two ends. CDR3 length: 14 residues. The V gene's germline CDR1 is SGHRS and CDR2 YFSETQ. In DNA form, the CDR3 reads TGCGCCAGCAGCCAGGGAGGGCAGGAAATGGTAGCTTTCTTT. Translated, it gives CASSQGGQEMVAFF.

This clone has just a few counts. The V and J genes are TRBV18 and TRBJ1-1; perhaps TRBD1 as D (6 bases). The CDR3 length is 13 residues. The germline V and J ends were trimmed by 2 bases and 4 bases, with 8 bases remaining between them. Germline V lookup: CDR1 KGHSH, CDR2 LQKENI. The CDR3 sequence is CASSPTGSTEAFF. The CDR3 DNA follows: TGTGCCAGCTCACCAACAGGGTCCACTGAAGCTTTCTTT.

This rearrangement joins TRBV6-5 to TRBJ2-5; D call uncertain. Trimming pared 6 bases from V and 5 bases from J, leaving 19 bases between. The CDR3 sequence is 15 residues long. CDR1 is MNHEY, CDR2 SVGAGI, per germline. CDR3 DNA: TGTGCCAGCAGCGCCGCGCCAGACTTGGTGGAGACCCAGTACTTC. This gives the protein CASSAAPDLVETQYF.

J is TRBJ2-7 and V is TRBV2; TRBD2 matches at 9 bases. There are 14 residues in the CDR3. Germline loops: CDR1 SNHLY, CDR2 FYNNEI. With 2 bases clipped from V and 5 bases from J, the junction kept 4 bases outside the gene matches. The DNA for the CDR3 is TGTGCCAGCAGTGAAAGGCGGGGGGGCAACGAGCAGTACTTC. This encodes CASSERRGGNEQYF. Looking up the rest from reference TRBV2 and TRBJ2-7 gives the full variable domain: EPEVTQTPSHQVTQMGQEVILRCVPISNHLYFYWYRQILGQKVEFLVSFYNNEISEKSEIFDDQFSVERPDGSNFTLKIRSTKLEDSAMYFCASSERRGGNEQYFGPGTRLTVT.

In this sample, this clone turned up once. CDR3 region: CASSLRGEQYF. CDR3 DNA sequence: TGTGCCAGCAGTCTCCGGGGGGAGCAGTACTTC. This rearrangement joins TRBV28 to TRBJ2-7, with TRBD2 as a possible D gene (6 bases). V was trimmed by 5 bases and J by 7 bases, leaving 9 bases between them. The CDR3 has 11 residues. CDR1 is MDHEN and CDR2 is SYDVKM in the germline V gene.

V and J are TRBV6-5 and TRBJ2-1, with a tentative D call TRBD2 (6 bases). V gave up 3 bases and J gave up 5 bases, with 14 bases separating them. Germline V lookup: CDR1 MNHEY, CDR2 SVGAGI. The CDR3 extends over 15 amino acids. The DNA for the CDR3 is TGTGCCAGCAGTTATCGGGGGATTAAGAACAATGAGCAGTTCTTC. Protein sequence: CASSYRGIKNNEQFF.

V gene TRBV29-1 combines with J gene TRBJ1-5; 7 bases match TRBD1. Germline CDR1 and CDR2: SQVTM and ANQGSEA. The trim removed 4 bases at V and 5 bases at J, leaving 5 bases unmatched. CDR3 length equals 13 residues. CDR3: CSVAGGRDQPQHF. The CDR3 bases are TGCAGCGTTGCAGGGGGTCGGGATCAGCCCCAGCATTTT.

The V gene is TRBV4-1, the J gene TRBJ2-2; 7 nucleotides align to TRBD2. Per the germline V gene, CDR1 is MGHRA and CDR2 is YSYEKL. The CDR3 loop spans 14 amino acids. J was trimmed by 2 bases and V by 6 bases; bases with no gene match: 3. CDR3 region: CASRASGNTGELFF. In DNA, the CDR3 is TGCGCCAGCAGGGCTAGCGGAAACACCGGGGAGCTGTTTTTT.

The V gene is TRBV27, the J gene TRBJ2-3; the D is unclear. The V gene's germline CDR1 is MNHEY and CDR2 SMNVEV (reference sequence). The CDR3 contains 13 residues. V was pared by 3 bases and J by 2 bases, with 6 bases between. In nucleotides, the CDR3 is TGTGCCAGCAGTTTTAAAGCCACAGATACGCAGTATTTT. Translated: CASSFKATDTQYF.